This paragraph covers one TCR beta chain sequence. Antigen: not known. With V trimmed by 3 bases and J by 5 bases, 7 bases remained unmatched. The CDR3 has 14 residues. Per the germline V gene, CDR1 is MNHNS and CDR2 is SASEGT. An input of about 0.5 to 1 ug of RNA was subjected to reverse transcription using random hexamers. Across 54 Vbeta and 13 Jbeta, immunoSEQ multiplex PCR amplified TCR beta CDR3. TCRdb reprocessed the immunoSEQ multiplex PCR reads with MiXCR, giving one entry per CDR3 protein. The sample has approximately 150,000 distinct CDR3 sequences; 90% to 95% are singletons. The data are from a study of CD8 T cells in Susac syndrome. Whole-study results and caveats: Regarding the TCR sequencing and HLA analysis, the study admitted that a relatively small number of individuals were involved.

Treatment-naive patients with stable or active relapsing-remitting disease served as multiple sclerosis controls. Negative isolation yielded the CD8+ and CD4+ T cells, while FACS enriched the TEMRA cells. Sample: CD4+ T cells from PBMCs. The genes are TRBV6-1 and TRBJ2-7; TRBD1 matches 7 bases. The TCR sequence derives from a human donor with multiple sclerosis. This CDR3 is CASSERQGSHEQYF. CDR3 coding DNA: TGTGCCAGCAGTGAGAGACAGGGATCCCACGAGCAGTACTTC.